The rows below give T cell receptor beta chains drawn from one sample of a study of identical twins. TCRdb reprocessed the 5' RACE reads via MiXCR and lists one record per CDR3 protein. The sample holds hundreds of thousands of distinct CDR3 sequences; about 7.5% are singletons and the top ten take approximately 2%. The sample was also reused in another study, on yellow fever vaccine responses in identical twins.

Sequenced input: memory (CD45RO+) T cells sorted from blood. These TCRs come from a woman aged 18-29 years in good health. Each CDR3 is given with its conserved first and last residue. A D gene is named only where the DNA matches it firmly. Rows give clone size only sometimes, using once, few, many, or a class for an expanded clone.

d_call	cdr3_length	v_call	j_call	clone_size	cdr3_nt	cdr3_aa
.	11	TRBV6-2/TRBV6-3	TRBJ2-1	many	TGTGCCAGCAGCCCTCCGGGGGAGCAGTTCTTC	CASSPPGEQFF
.	15	TRBV5-1	TRBJ2-4	many	TGCGCCAGCAGCCTTTTAGGTGGCGGGATCGACATTCAGTACTTC	CASSLLGGGIDIQYF
.	16	TRBV18	TRBJ2-1	.	TGTGCCAGCTCACGTACCGGCGGGCAGGGATACAATGAGCAGTTCTTC	CASSRTGGQGYNEQFF
TRBD2	15	TRBV11-2	TRBJ2-2	few	TGTGCCAGCAGCCCCGGGAGGGCGGGCACCGGGGAGCTGTTTTTT	CASSPGRAGTGELFF
.	15	TRBV24-1	TRBJ2-6	many	TGTGCCACCAGTGACTACAGCTCTGGGGCCAACGTCCTGACTTTC	CATSDYSSGANVLTF
.	12	TRBV11-2	TRBJ2-3	many	TGTGCCAGCAGCGCGAGCACAGATACGCAGTATTTT	CASSASTDTQYF
TRBD1	13	TRBV29-1	TRBJ1-2	many	TGCAGCGCCCGAGACAGGGTAAACTATGGCTACACCTTC	CSARDRVNYGYTF
.	15	TRBV7-3	TRBJ1-1	few	TGTGCCAGCAGCTTACCGAGGGGAGGAAGCACTGAAGCTTTCTTT	CASSLPRGGSTEAFF
.	18	TRBV27	TRBJ2-5	few	TGTGCCAGAAACCGATGGGGTGGGGGGACTCGAACTCAAGAGACCCAGTACTTC	CARNRWGGGTRTQETQYF
TRBD2	14	TRBV28	TRBJ2-7	.	TGTGCCAGCAGTTTGGGGGCGGGAGGGAAGGAGCAGTACTTC	CASSLGAGGKEQYF
.	13	TRBV9	TRBJ1-2	few	TGTGCCAGCAGCCCCCGACCTACTTTGGGCTACACCTTC	CASSPRPTLGYTF
TRBD1	16	TRBV12-3/TRBV12-4	TRBJ1-1	many	TGTGCCAGCAGTTTATCCTGGACAGGGAGGAACACTGAAGCTTTCTTT	CASSLSWTGRNTEAFF
TRBD2	15	TRBV15	TRBJ2-1	many	TGTGCCACCAGCAGAGAGGGACTAGCGGGGAATGAGCAGTTCTTC	CATSREGLAGNEQFF
.	19	TRBV21-1	TRBJ2-1	many	TGTGCCAGCAGCAAAGTTGGGTGGAAAGCGGGGCTGAAGTACAATGAGCAGTTCTTC	CASSKVGWKAGLKYNEQFF